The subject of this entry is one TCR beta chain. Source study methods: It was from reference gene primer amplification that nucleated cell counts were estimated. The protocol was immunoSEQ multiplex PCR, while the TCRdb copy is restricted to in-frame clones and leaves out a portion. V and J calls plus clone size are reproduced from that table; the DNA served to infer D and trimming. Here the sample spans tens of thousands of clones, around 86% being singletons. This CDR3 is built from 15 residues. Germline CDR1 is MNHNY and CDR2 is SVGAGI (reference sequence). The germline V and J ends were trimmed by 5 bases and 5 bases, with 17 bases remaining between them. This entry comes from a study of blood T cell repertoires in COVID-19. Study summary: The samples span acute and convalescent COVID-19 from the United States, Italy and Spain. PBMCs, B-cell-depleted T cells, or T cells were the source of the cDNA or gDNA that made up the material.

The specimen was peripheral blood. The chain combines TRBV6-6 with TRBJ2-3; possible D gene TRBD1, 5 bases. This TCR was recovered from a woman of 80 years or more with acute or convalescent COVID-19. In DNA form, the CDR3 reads TGTGCCAGCAGTCGCGGACGAACAGGAAGAGATACGCAGTATTTT. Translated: CASSRGRTGRDTQYF.